This TCR beta chain originates from a study of naive and memory T cell subsets. Germline assignment: CDR1 MGHDK and CDR2 SYGVNS. The CDR3 is made up of 15 amino acids. The V and J ends lost 3 bases and 2 bases respectively, with 12 bases between them. This clonotype appeared many times. An equimolar mix of two oligonucleotides served as the beta constant-region primer for TRBC1 and TRBC2. Four rounds of PCR amplified the ligated cDNA using nested alpha and beta constant-region primers plus SP2. Each CDR3 protein gets one entry after TCRdb re-called the UMI-ligation and nested PCR reads with MiXCR. Here the sample spans tens of thousands of distinct CDR3 sequences, approximately 10% being singletons.

The chain has TRBV25-1 and TRBJ2-3; TRBD1 might be the D (6 bases). Sequences were obtained from naive CD8+ T cells from blood. The clonotype was recovered from a human donor in good health. The CDR3 DNA follows: TGTGCCAGCAGTGACTACAGGGACCTCACAGATACGCAGTATTTT. Its translation is CASSDYRDLTDTQYF.